This T cell receptor (beta chain) was sequenced in a study of T cells in Graves' hyperthyroidism and ophthalmopathy. As for the study in general: Peripheral blood was obtained at initial diagnosis, preceding any treatment.

This clonotype was found many times. Its antigen remains unknown. Germline V gene data show CDR1 as MNHEY and CDR2 as SVGAGI. Trimming cost V 0 bases and J 4 bases; bases outside gene matches: 8. The CDR3 sequence is 18 residues long. Amplified TCR beta CDR3 regions derived from RNA transcripts. HTBI primers were used for first-round RT-PCR of the TCR CDR3. One entry per CDR3 protein, called by TCRdb with MiXCR from the multiplex PCR reads. The sample has approximately 530,000 distinct CDR3 sequences; around 20% are singletons. Duration under 3 months, a NOSPECS grade of at least 4, and a Clinical Activity Score of at least 3 characterized the ophthalmopathy patients. Study conclusions and caveats: Most clonotypes that expanded in the thyroid above 0.001 also showed up in blood.

This receptor was identified in a man aged 35 to 55 with Graves' ophthalmopathy. The gene calls are TRBV6-5 and TRBJ2-3; 12 positions agree with TRBD1. The sequencing sample was made of blood. DNA for the CDR3: TGTGCCAGCAGTTACTCGGTCGGGGGACAGGGGGCCGCAGATACGCAGTATTTT. Translated, it gives CASSYSVGGQGAADTQYF.